Shown below are 17 T cell receptor beta chains from a single sample sequenced in a study of shared clonotypes between healthy human individuals. Profiling relied on immunoSEQ multiplex PCR, and the TCRdb table lists in-frame clones only, not all of them. The table shows millions of clones, with over 85% occurring only once. Specimen: naive CD4+ T cells sorted from blood. The sample's subset: CD45RA+ positively selected. The receptors originated from a man in his late teens or twenties in good health.

This chain joins TRBV30 and TRBJ2-3; D tentatively fits TRBD1 or TRBD2 (5 bases each). Trimming pared 1 base from V and 4 bases from J, leaving 18 bases between. The CDR3 has 16 residues. From germline, CDR1 is GTSNPN and CDR2 SVGIG (reference sequence). The CDR3 protein is CAWSGGAGKGPDTQYF. The DNA for the CDR3 is TGTGCCTGGAGTGGAGGGGCAGGGAAGGGCCCAGATACGCAGTATTTT.

Note on this clone: At the DNA level, this CDR3 is encoded by other sequences in the same sample as well. The rearrangement uses TRBV2 and TRBJ1-3, with D tentatively TRBD1 (6 bases). CDR1 and CDR2 from the germline V gene are SNHLY and FYNNEI. V was shortened by 6 bases and J by 0 bases, with 12 bases between the two germline ends. This CDR3 region has 15 residues. The CDR3 nucleotides read TGTGCCAGCAGCACCGGACAGAGCTCTGGAAACACCATATATTTT. Its translation is CASSTGQSSGNTIYF.

Regarding this clone: Other DNA sequences from this sample encode an identical CDR3 as well. This chain connects TRBV30 to TRBJ1-6; 7 bases agree with TRBD1. The CDR3 is made up of 13 amino acids. From germline, CDR1 is GTSNPN and CDR2 SVGIG (reference sequence). V was pared by 0 bases and J by 10 bases, with 3 bases of the junction left unmatched. The CDR3 loop reads CAWSVQGNSPLHF. The CDR3 DNA follows: TGTGCCTGGAGTGTACAGGGGAACTCACCCCTCCACTTT. Looking up the rest from reference TRBV30 and TRBJ1-6 gives the full variable domain: SQTIHQWPATLVQPVGSPLSLECTVEGTSNPNLYWYRQAAGRGLQLLFYSVGIGQISSEVPQNLSASRPQDRQFILSSKKLLLSDSGFYLCAWSVQGNSPLHFGNGTRLTVT.

V is TRBV7-9 and J is TRBJ1-2, with 9 positions matching TRBD1. Germline lookup yields CDR1 SEHNR and CDR2 FQNEAQ (reference sequence). The V and J ends lost 4 bases and 10 bases, in that order; junction bases with no gene match: 1. There are 11 residues in the CDR3. CDR3: CASSWDRDYTF. In DNA, the CDR3 is TGTGCCAGCAGCTGGGACAGGGACTACACCTTC.

V is TRBV28 and J is TRBJ2-6; the D is unclear. Trimming took off 6 bases at V and 0 bases at J, with 12 bases between the two ends. The CDR3 contains 16 residues. Germline-derived CDR1 and CDR2 are MDHEN and SYDVKM. In DNA form, the CDR3 reads TGTGCCAGCAGCCAAGCCTATCTCTCTGGGGCCAACGTCCTGACTTTC. It encodes CASSQAYLSGANVLTF.

The chain is built from TRBV6-1 and TRBJ2-7; tentative D call: TRBD1 (6 bases). CDR3 length equals 15 residues. Germline CDR1 MNHNS, CDR2 SASEGT. V shed 4 bases and J shed 1 base, with 14 bases lying between them. The CDR3 bases are TGTGCCAGCAGTGCGTTACCAGGGGAGTCCTACGAGCAGTACTTC. It is translated as CASSALPGESYEQYF.

V and J are TRBV5-1 and TRBJ2-6, with D perhaps TRBD1 or TRBD2 (5 bases each). Germline V gives CDR1 SGHRS, CDR2 YFSETQ. V was shortened by 2 bases and J by 2 bases, with 11 bases between the two germline ends. The CDR3 contains 16 residues. CDR3 amino acids: CASSFGTGPGANVLTF. The DNA for the CDR3 is TGCGCCAGCAGCTTTGGGACGGGACCTGGGGCCAACGTCCTGACTTTC.

The chain recombines TRBV5-8 with TRBJ1-5, with D uncertain. Germline values: CDR1 SGHTS, CDR2 YDEGEE. The CDR3 is made up of 14 amino acids. Trimming took off 1 base at V and 3 bases at J, with 8 bases between the two ends. DNA of the CDR3: TGTGCCAGCAGCTTGTTCAGAGACAATCAGCCCCAGCATTTT. It specifies CASSLFRDNQPQHF.

The V gene is TRBV7-2, the J gene TRBJ2-7, with 8 bases lining up with TRBD1. V lost 5 bases, J lost 2 bases, and 5 bases stayed unmatched. Germline loops: CDR1 SGHTA, CDR2 FQGNSA. The CDR3 is 14 residues long. The CDR3 is CASSAEQGAYEQYF. The CDR3 DNA follows: TGTGCCAGCAGCGCCGAACAGGGGGCCTACGAGCAGTACTTC.

The chain joins TRBV11-2 to TRBJ1-5; D perhaps matches TRBD1 (5 bases). Looked up from germline, CDR1 is SGHAT and CDR2 is FQNNGV. This CDR3 is built from 14 residues. Trimming left V 1 base short and J 6 bases short, with 10 bases between. The CDR3 bases are TGTGCCAGCAGCTTAGGCGGGGCAGGTCAGCCCCAGCATTTT. This translates into CASSLGGAGQPQHF. Combining the CDR3 with reference TRBV11-2 and TRBJ1-5 gives the whole variable domain EAGVAQSPRYKIIEKRQSVAFWCNPISGHATLYWYQQILGQGPKLLIQFQNNGVVDDSQLPKDRFSAERLKGVDSTLKIQPAKLEDSAVYLCASSLGGAGQPQHFGDGTRLSIL.

The chain uses TRBV6-1 and TRBJ2-5; TRBD2 aligns across 12 bases. CDR3 length: 16 amino acids. Germline-derived CDR1 and CDR2 are MNHNS and SASEGT. V was pared by 2 bases and J by 2 bases, with 3 bases of the junction left unmatched. The CDR3 here is CASSERLAGAQETQYF. For the CDR3, the DNA is TGTGCCAGCAGTGAAAGACTAGCGGGAGCTCAAGAGACCCAGTACTTC.

Only one count was recorded for this clone. V and J are TRBV30 and TRBJ1-3; D perhaps matches TRBD1 (5 bases). Germline V lookup: CDR1 GTSNPN, CDR2 SVGIG (reference sequence). The CDR3 has 17 amino acids. The V gene lost 3 bases and the J gene lost 0 bases, with 18 bases spanning the gap. The CDR3: CAWRAAGGPSSGNTIYF. CDR3 nucleotide sequence: TGTGCCTGGAGAGCCGCCGGGGGACCCAGCTCTGGAAACACCATATATTTT. The full variable domain, rest sourced from reference TRBV30 and TRBJ1-3, is SQTIHQWPATLVQPVGSPLSLECTVEGTSNPNLYWYRQAAGRGLQLLFYSVGIGQISSEVPQNLSASRPQDRQFILSSKKLLLSDSGFYLCAWRAAGGPSSGNTIYFGEGSWLTVV.

V is TRBV2 and J is TRBJ1-1; 7 bases are shared with TRBD1. The germline V gene has CDR1 SNHLY and CDR2 FYNNEI. The CDR3 spans 14 residues. With 3 bases clipped from V and 1 base from J, the junction kept 2 bases outside the gene matches. In DNA, the CDR3 is TGTGCCAGCAGTGAGGACAGGCGGAACACTGAAGCTTTCTTT. Amino acid sequence: CASSEDRRNTEAFF. The whole variable domain, remainder taken from reference TRBV2 and TRBJ1-1, is EPEVTQTPSHQVTQMGQEVILRCVPISNHLYFYWYRQILGQKVEFLVSFYNNEISEKSEIFDDQFSVERPDGSNFTLKIRSTKLEDSAMYFCASSEDRRNTEAFFGQGTRLTVV.

The chain combines TRBV28 with TRBJ1-1; D not resolved. There are 13 residues in the CDR3. Trimming pared 3 bases from V and 0 bases from J, leaving 5 bases between. Germline CDR1 and CDR2: MDHEN and SYDVKM. The CDR3 loop is CASSFLMNTEAFF. The CDR3 DNA reads TGTGCCAGCAGTTTCCTCATGAACACTGAAGCTTTCTTT.

The genes are TRBV6-6 and TRBJ2-7; maybe TRBD2 (5 bases). The CDR3 length is 14 residues. Germline CDR1 is MNHNY and CDR2 is SVGAGI (reference sequence). Trimming shortened V by 5 bases and J by 3 bases, and 14 bases separated the two germline ends. CDR3 DNA: TGTGCCAGCAGTCGAGAGAGGGCCCTCTACGAGCAGTACTTC. Its translation: CASSRERALYEQYF.

This rearrangement joins TRBV28 to TRBJ1-6; tentative D call: TRBD1 (5 bases). The CDR3 contains 14 residues. CDR1 is MDHEN and CDR2 is SYDVKM in the germline V gene. V gave up 10 bases and J gave up 2 bases, with 12 bases separating them. The CDR3 loop is CATLRGPYNSPLHF. In DNA form, the CDR3 reads TGTGCCACCCTCCGGGGACCCTATAATTCACCCCTCCACTTT.

The rearrangement links TRBV7-8 to TRBJ2-3, with D possibly matching TRBD1 (6 bases). There are 15 residues in the CDR3. V lost 4 bases, J lost 2 bases, and 13 bases lay in between. The germline V gene has CDR1 SGHVS and CDR2 FQNEAQ. CDR3 coding DNA: TGTGCCAGCAGCTGGACCCGGGACACCACAGATACGCAGTATTTT. Encoded protein: CASSWTRDTTDTQYF.